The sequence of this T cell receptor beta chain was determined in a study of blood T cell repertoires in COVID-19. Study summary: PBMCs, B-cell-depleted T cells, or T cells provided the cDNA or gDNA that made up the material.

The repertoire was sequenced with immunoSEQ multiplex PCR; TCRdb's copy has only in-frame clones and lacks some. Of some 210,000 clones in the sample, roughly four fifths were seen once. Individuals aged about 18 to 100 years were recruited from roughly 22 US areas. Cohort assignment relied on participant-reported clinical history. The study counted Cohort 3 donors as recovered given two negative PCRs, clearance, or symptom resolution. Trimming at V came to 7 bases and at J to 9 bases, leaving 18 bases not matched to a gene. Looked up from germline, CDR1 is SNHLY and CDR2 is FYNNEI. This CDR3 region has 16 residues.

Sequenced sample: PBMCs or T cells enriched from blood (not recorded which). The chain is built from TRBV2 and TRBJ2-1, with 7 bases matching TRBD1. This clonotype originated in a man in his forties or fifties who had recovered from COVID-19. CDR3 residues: CASIRGDRATGGEQFF. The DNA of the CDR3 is TGTGCCAGCATCAGGGGAGACAGGGCTACCGGTGGTGAGCAGTTCTTC.